The 18 T cell receptor beta chains reported below all come from one sample, sequenced in a study of tissue T cells after allogeneic stem cell transplantation. The table came from immunoSEQ multiplex PCR; TCRdb's copy has only in-frame clones and leaves some out. Among 3,500 to 4,500 clones listed, about 74% were seen once. The specimen comprised left colon tissue, sampled at autopsy. Source of these receptors: a woman between 18 and 55 years old with breast cancer.

Remarks on this clone: One end of the junction is discordant with germline, which a read error may explain. The J gene is TRBJ2-5, the V gene TRBV7-7; D gene uncertain. CDR1 is SSHAT and CDR2 is FNYEAQ in the germline V gene (reference sequence). The CDR3 length is 14 residues. CDR3: CASSQVGGQETQYF. The CDR3 bases are TGTGCTAGCAGCCAAGTGGGCGGCCAAGAGACCCAGTACTTC. Based on the CDR3 plus reference TRBV7-7 and TRBJ2-5, the full variable domain is GAGVSQSPRYKVTKRGQDVTLRCDPISSHATLYWYQQALGQGPEFLTYFNYEAQPDKSGLPSDRFSAERPEGSISTLTIQRTEQRDSAMYRCASSQVGGQETQYFGPGTRLLVL.

The chain joins TRBV6-5 to TRBJ2-7; 9 nucleotides agree with TRBD1. The CDR3 is made up of 15 amino acids. Germline V gives CDR1 MNHEY, CDR2 SVGAGI. With 5 bases clipped from V and 4 bases from J, the junction kept 9 bases outside the gene matches. The CDR3 protein is CASSSRDRDGYEQYF. The CDR3 bases are TGTGCCAGCAGTAGCCGGGACAGGGACGGATACGAGCAGTACTTC.

CDR3 bases: TGCAGTGCTAGTGACGGGGGAAACACCATATATTTT. It is translated as CSASDGGNTIYF. V gene TRBV20-1 combines with J gene TRBJ1-3; D is unclear. CDR3 length: 12 amino acids. Trimming took off 3 bases at V and 4 bases at J, with 7 bases between the two ends. CDR1 is DFQATT, CDR2 SNEGSKA, per germline (reference sequence).

This chain joins TRBV7-2 and TRBJ1-4; D is unclear. Germline CDR1 reads SGHTA; CDR2 reads FQGNSA. The V end was cut by 2 bases, the J end by 1 base, with 11 bases between. This CDR3 has 16 amino acids. CDR3 loop: CASSLNQAGTNEKLFF. The CDR3 DNA follows: TGTGCCAGCAGCTTAAACCAGGCGGGAACTAATGAAAAACTGTTTTTT.

This clone was seen only once. V usage is TRBV2 and J usage is TRBJ1-1, with D hard to call. The CDR3 sequence is 13 residues long. Germline CDR1 and CDR2: SNHLY and FYNNEI. Trimming pared 7 bases from V and 0 bases from J, leaving 9 bases between. The CDR3 protein is CASTGNVNTEAFF. CDR3 in DNA: TGTGCCAGCACTGGGAATGTGAACACTGAAGCTTTCTTT.

The chain has TRBV19 and TRBJ2-7; 9 nucleotides match TRBD2. In germline, CDR1 is LNHDA, CDR2 SQIVND (reference sequence). V was pared by 10 bases and J by 6 bases, with 13 bases of the junction left unmatched. This CDR3 spans 14 amino acids. The CDR3 DNA reads TGTGCCACCCACAGTAGCGGGGGCCCCACCGAGCAGTACTTC. This gives the protein CATHSSGGPTEQYF.

CDR3 bases: TGTGCCAGCAGTGAACGGCGAGCCCTCGCCTACGAGCAGTACTTC. It specifies CASSERRALAYEQYF. The chain carries TRBV6-1 and TRBJ2-7; D is uncertain. The CDR3 spans 15 residues. V lost 2 bases to trimming and J lost 2 bases, with 13 bases between them. Germline CDR1 and CDR2: MNHNS and SASEGT.

This sequence joins TRBV12-3 or TRBV12-4 and TRBJ2-3, with D uncertain. The CDR3 loop spans 13 amino acids. The germline V and J ends were trimmed by 2 bases and 0 bases, with 3 bases remaining between them. CDR3 amino acids: CASSLLSTDTQYF. CDR3 bases: TGTGCCAGCAGTTTACTCAGCACAGATACGCAGTATTTT.

The CDR3 DNA reads TGTGCCAGCAGCGTCGCTACTTCCCGGGGGACCCAGTACTTC. This gives the protein CASSVATSRGTQYF. The chain links TRBV9 to TRBJ2-5, with D possibly matching TRBD2 (5 bases). This CDR3 contains 14 residues. In germline, CDR1 is SGDLS, CDR2 YYNGEE. The V gene lost 2 bases and the J gene lost 7 bases, with 15 bases spanning the gap.

The chain recombines TRBV9 with TRBJ2-2; maybe TRBD2 (6 bases). CDR1 SGDLS and CDR2 YYNGEE come from the germline V gene. The CDR3 has 14 amino acids. The V end was cut by 5 bases, the J end by 3 bases, with 11 bases between. Here the CDR3 reads CASRGDSYTGELFF. CDR3 DNA: TGTGCCAGCAGAGGGGACTCCTACACCGGGGAGCTGTTTTTT.

The rearrangement joins TRBV6-6 to TRBJ1-5, with D tentatively TRBD1 (5 bases). V lost 5 bases and J lost 0, with 20 bases in between. The CDR3 spans 18 residues. Germline loops: CDR1 MNHNY, CDR2 SVGAGI (reference sequence). This CDR3 reads CASSPDFRQTGSNQPQHF. The CDR3 nucleotides are TGTGCCAGCAGTCCAGATTTTCGACAGACTGGTAGCAATCAGCCCCAGCATTTT.

The J gene is TRBJ1-2, the V gene TRBV19; TRBD1 matches at 7 bases. V gave up 3 bases and J gave up 5 bases; unmatched junction bases: 6. In germline, CDR1 is LNHDA, CDR2 SQIVND (reference sequence). The CDR3 consists of 14 residues. The CDR3 loop is CASSIFGTEYGYTF. The CDR3 nucleotides read TGTGCCAGTAGTATTTTCGGGACAGAGTATGGCTACACCTTC.

The chain uses TRBV10-3 and TRBJ2-7; D is possibly TRBD2 (5 bases). V was clipped by 3 bases and J by 5 bases, with 14 bases between them. The CDR3 consists of 14 residues. CDR1 and CDR2 (germline): ENHRY, SYGVKD. In nucleotides, the CDR3 is TGTGCCATCAGTGAATTCAGAGGGTCCAACGAGCAGTACTTC. This encodes CAISEFRGSNEQYF.

V and J are TRBV5-1 and TRBJ2-7; 7 bases fit TRBD1. J gave up 5 bases and V 3 bases, and 8 bases lay outside the gene matches. CDR1 is SGHRS, CDR2 YFSETQ, per germline. There are 14 residues in the CDR3. Written as DNA, the CDR3 is TGCGCCAGCAGCTACAGGGGTCAACGGGACGAGCAGTACTTC. Its protein is CASSYRGQRDEQYF.

As DNA, the CDR3 is TGTGCCTGGGTCATTGGAGCCGAAATCACGAGGGGCTACACCTTC. Protein: CAWVIGAEITRGYTF. The V and J genes are TRBV30 and TRBJ1-2; D call uncertain. Germline values: CDR1 GTSNPN, CDR2 SVGIG (reference sequence). This CDR3 comprises 15 residues. The ends were cut back, 5 bases at V and 8 bases at J, with 24 bases in the middle.

The chain has TRBV5-1 and TRBJ2-1; 8 bases are a match to TRBD2. V gave up 5 bases and J gave up 2 bases; unmatched junction bases: 9. This CDR3 spans 16 amino acids. Germline CDR1 is SGHRS and CDR2 is YFSETQ. Here the CDR3 reads CASSVGAGRAYNEQFF. DNA for the CDR3: TGCGCCAGCAGTGTTGGGGCCGGGAGGGCCTACAATGAGCAGTTCTTC.

The chain carries TRBV3-1 (or the pseudogene TRBV3-2) and TRBJ2-7, with 10 nucleotides matching TRBD1. With V trimmed by 2 bases and J by 6 bases, 7 bases remained unmatched. The CDR3 sequence is 15 residues long. CDR1 is LGHDT and CDR2 is YNNKEL in the germline V gene (reference sequence). CDR3 sequence (DNA): TGTGCCAGCAGCCAATTCCTGGGACAGGGGACCGAGCAGTACTTC. The encoded protein is CASSQFLGQGTEQYF.

V usage is TRBV19 and J usage is TRBJ1-5; the match to TRBD1 covers 7 bases. CDR3 size: 16 residues. The V and J ends lost 5 bases and 3 bases, in that order; junction bases with no gene match: 10. Germline V lookup: CDR1 LNHDA, CDR2 SQIVND (reference sequence). The CDR3 region is CASSPSTGAINQPQHF. The DNA for the CDR3 is TGTGCCAGTAGTCCCTCAACAGGGGCAATCAATCAGCCCCAGCATTTT.